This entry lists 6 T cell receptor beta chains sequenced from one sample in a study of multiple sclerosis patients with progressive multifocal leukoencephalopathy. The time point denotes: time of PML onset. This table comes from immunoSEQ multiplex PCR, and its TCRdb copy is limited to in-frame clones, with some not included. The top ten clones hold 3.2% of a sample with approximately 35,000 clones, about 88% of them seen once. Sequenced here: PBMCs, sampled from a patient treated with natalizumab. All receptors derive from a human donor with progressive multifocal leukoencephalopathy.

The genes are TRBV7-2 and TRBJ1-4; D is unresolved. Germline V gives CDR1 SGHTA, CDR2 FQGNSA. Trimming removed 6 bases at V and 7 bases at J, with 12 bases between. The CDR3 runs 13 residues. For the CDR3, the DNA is TGTGCCAGCAGTCTGCAAAGGGCTGAAAAACTGTTTTTT. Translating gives CASSLQRAEKLFF.

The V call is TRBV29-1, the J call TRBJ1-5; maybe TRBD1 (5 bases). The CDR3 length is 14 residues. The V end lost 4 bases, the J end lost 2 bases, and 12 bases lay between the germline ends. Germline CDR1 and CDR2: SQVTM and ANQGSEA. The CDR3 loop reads CSVGVGTGNQPQHF. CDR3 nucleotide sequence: TGCAGCGTTGGAGTGGGGACGGGCAATCAGCCCCAGCATTTT.

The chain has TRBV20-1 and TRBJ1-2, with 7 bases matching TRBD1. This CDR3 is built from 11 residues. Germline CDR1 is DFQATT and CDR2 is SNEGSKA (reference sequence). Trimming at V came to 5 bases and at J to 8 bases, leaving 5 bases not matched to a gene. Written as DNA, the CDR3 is TGCAGTGCTCGACAGGGCCCCGGCTACACCTTC. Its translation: CSARQGPGYTF.

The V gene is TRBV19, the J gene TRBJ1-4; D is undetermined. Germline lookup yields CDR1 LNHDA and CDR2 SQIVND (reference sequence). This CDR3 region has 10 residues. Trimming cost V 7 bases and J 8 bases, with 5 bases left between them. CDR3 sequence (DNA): TGTGCCAGTAAACGAGAAAAACTGTTTTTT. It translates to CASKREKLFF.

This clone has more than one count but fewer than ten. Here the CDR3 DNA reads TGTGCCAGCCGGTCTGAGGGGGCGATTGACTATGGCTACACCTTC. This codes for CASRSEGAIDYGYTF. This chain connects TRBV28 to TRBJ1-2; 7 bases line up with TRBD1. Germline V gene lookup returns CDR1 MDHEN and CDR2 SYDVKM. Trimming at V came to 8 bases and at J to 3 bases, leaving 12 bases not matched to a gene. CDR3 length: 15 residues.

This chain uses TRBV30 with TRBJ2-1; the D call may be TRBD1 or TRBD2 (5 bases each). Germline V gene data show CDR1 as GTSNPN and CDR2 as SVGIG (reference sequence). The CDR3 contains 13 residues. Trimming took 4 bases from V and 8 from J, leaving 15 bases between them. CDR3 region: CAWNRGSVHEQFF. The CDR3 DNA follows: TGTGCCTGGAATAGGGGTAGCGTCCATGAGCAGTTCTTC.